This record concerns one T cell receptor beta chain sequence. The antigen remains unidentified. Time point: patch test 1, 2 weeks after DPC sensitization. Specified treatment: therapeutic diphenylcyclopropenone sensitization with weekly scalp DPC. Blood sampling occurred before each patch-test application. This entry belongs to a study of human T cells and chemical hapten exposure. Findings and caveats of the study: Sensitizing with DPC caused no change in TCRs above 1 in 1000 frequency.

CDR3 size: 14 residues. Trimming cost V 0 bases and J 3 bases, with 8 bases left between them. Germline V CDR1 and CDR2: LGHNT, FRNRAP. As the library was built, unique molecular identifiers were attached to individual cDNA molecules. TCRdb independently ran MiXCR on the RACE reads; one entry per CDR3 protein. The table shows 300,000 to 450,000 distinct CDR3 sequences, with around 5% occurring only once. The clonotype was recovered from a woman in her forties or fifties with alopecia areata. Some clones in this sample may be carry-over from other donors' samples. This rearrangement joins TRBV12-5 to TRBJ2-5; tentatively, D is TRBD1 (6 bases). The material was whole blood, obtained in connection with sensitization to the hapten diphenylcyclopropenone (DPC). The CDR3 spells CASGLVWTEETQYF. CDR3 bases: TGTGCTAGTGGTTTGGTTTGGACAGAAGAGACCCAGTACTTC. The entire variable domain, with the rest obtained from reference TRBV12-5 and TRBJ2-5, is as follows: DARVTQTPRHKVTEMGQEVTMRCQPILGHNTVFWYRQTMMQGLELLAYFRNRAPLDDSGMPKDRFSAEMPDATLATLKIQPSEPRDSAVYFCASGLVWTEETQYFGPGTRLLVL.